Included here is one TCR beta chain sequence, with context. V lost 3 bases to trimming and J lost 3 bases, with 12 bases between them. Germline lookup yields CDR1 SGHTA and CDR2 FQGNSA. This CDR3 is 14 amino acids long. The sample originates from a study of shared T cell receptors in the human thymus. The assay was immunoSEQ multiplex PCR, and TCRdb's table has in-frame clones only and misses some. The sample carries roughly 560,000 clones, about 84% recorded once. The data also belong to a second study, concerning human thymus T cells.

The chain employs TRBV7-2 and TRBJ2-7; D is possibly TRBD1 (6 bases). This sequence originates from a boy in the first two years of life with a congenital heart defect. Material for sequencing was thymocytes. The CDR3 reads CASSFGGARYEQYF. Written as DNA, the CDR3 is TGTGCCAGCAGCTTTGGGGGCGCCCGCTACGAGCAGTACTTC.